This TCR beta chain originates from a study of T-cell memory formation after mild COVID-19. Using its own MiXCR run on the 5' RACE reads, TCRdb lists one record per CDR3 protein. This table holds 250,000 or so distinct CDR3 sequences, approximately 18% found once. The CDR3 covers 16 residues. V shed 6 bases, J shed 7 bases, and the junction held 10 bases outside the gene matches. Study-level findings and limits: Those CD4+ clones that contracted were mainly in CM and EM (CD8+ ones in EMRA). Researchers found some responding clones in pre-infection memory, a sign that cross-reactive memory joined. Clones contracting across day 15 to 85 had a balanced CD4/CD8 profile; later expanding clones leaned CD4+.

This clonotype was seen a handful of times. The antigen is not known. The sequencing input was PBMCs or a T cell subset sorted from them (not recorded which). This clonotype was obtained from a young man who had mild COVID-19 (a few samples of this study predate the infection). Cell type and time point are not known. This chain uses TRBV12-3 or TRBV12-4 with TRBJ1-4; 11 bases are a match to TRBD1. CDR3 region: CASRQYYGTGGEKLFF. The CDR3 nucleotides read TGTGCCAGCAGGCAATATTACGGGACAGGGGGTGAAAAACTGTTTTTT.